Only a few counts were recorded for the clone carrying this TCR beta chain. Antigen specificity is unknown. Germline V gene lookup returns CDR1 MNHNS and CDR2 SASEGT. This CDR3 is 14 amino acids long. The germline V and J ends were trimmed by 8 bases and 1 base, with 15 bases remaining between them. This sample is drawn from a study of T cells in Graves' hyperthyroidism and ophthalmopathy. Regarding the study as a whole: Among clonotypes expanded in thyroid above 0.001, most were also found in blood.

Amplification targeted TCR beta CDR3 regions from RNA transcripts. The study used the HTBI primer set for a first-round RT-PCR of the TCR CDR3. TCRdb passed the multiplex PCR reads through MiXCR, listing each CDR3 protein once. The sample records approximately 630,000 distinct CDR3 sequences, around 15% being singletons. Patients having uncontrolled infection, another autoimmune disease, pregnancy or lactation were not included. Diagnoses were made from clinical symptoms, serum measures (thyroxine and TRAb), thyroid ultrasound and orbital computed tomography. The rearrangement joins TRBV6-1 to TRBJ2-7; the D call may be TRBD1 or TRBD2 (5 bases each). The sequencing sample was made of blood. This clonotype originated in a woman under 40 with Graves' hyperthyroidism. CDR3 DNA: TGTGCCAGCCAAGCCAGGGAGCAATCCTACGAGCAGTACTTC. Amino acids: CASQAREQSYEQYF.